These T cell receptor beta chains were read from a single sample in a study of tumor-infiltrating lymphocytes in primary liver carcinoma. A single record per CDR3 protein comes from TCRdb applying MiXCR to the multiplex PCR reads. This table has approximately 320,000 distinct CDR3 sequences, 45% to 70% appearing once. The source material was peripheral blood. These receptor sequences come from a young woman with primary liver carcinoma and hepatitis B virus infection. CDR3s include the opening cysteine and the closing phenylalanine or tryptophan. A D gene is named only where the DNA matches it firmly. Clone size is stated in some rows and not others, as once, few, many or a class when expanded.

V: TRBV4-1; D: TRBD1; size: many; J: TRBJ2-3; DNA: TGCGCCAGCAGCCGGGGGGACAGGAGCACAGATACGCAGTATTTT; CDR3: CASSRGDRSTDTQYF
V: TRBV6-2/TRBV6-3; D: -; size: -; J: TRBJ2-7; DNA: TGTGCCATCAGTTACTTCCAGGCCGCCGAGCAGTACTTC; CDR3: CAISYFQAAEQYF
V: TRBV7-3; D: -; size: -; J: TRBJ2-7; DNA: TGTGCCAGTTCGCTCGGGACAAAGTACGAGCAGTACTTC; CDR3: CASSLGTKYEQYF
V: TRBV6-1; D: -; size: -; J: TRBJ2-5; DNA: TGTGCCAGCAGGGAGAGACAAGAGACCCAGTACTTT; CDR3: CASRERQETQYF
V: TRBV28; D: -; size: -; J: TRBJ2-1; DNA: TGTGCCAGCAAACTCGCGGGGTTCAATGAGCAGTTCTTC; CDR3: CASKLAGFNEQFF
V: TRBV5-6; D: -; size: -; J: TRBJ1-2; DNA: TGTGCCAGCAGCTTTCAGGAGTACTATGGCTACACCTTC; CDR3: CASSFQEYYGYTF
V: TRBV6-1; D: TRBD1; size: -; J: TRBJ2-2; DNA: TGTGCCAGCAGTGTACAGGGGGCTACTCCCTGGGAGCTGTTTTTT; CDR3: CASSVQGATPWELFF
V: TRBV4-1; D: TRBD2; size: few; J: TRBJ2-1; DNA: TGCGCCAGCAGCCACCCGACTAGCGGGAGGGTACCATGGGAGCAGTTCTTC; CDR3: CASSHPTSGRVPWEQFF
V: TRBV7-9; D: TRBD1; size: -; J: TRBJ2-7; DNA: TGTGCCAGCAGCCCTGCGACAGGGGGTCCCTACGAGCAGTACTTC; CDR3: CASSPATGGPYEQYF
V: TRBV7-9; D: -; size: -; J: TRBJ1-4; DNA: TGTGCCACGCAGTGGACAAACGAAAAACTGTTTTTT; CDR3: CATQWTNEKLFF
V: TRBV19; D: -; size: -; J: TRBJ1-1; DNA: TGTGCCAGTAGTACTACCGGGACTTACATTGAAGCTTTCTTT; CDR3: CASSTTGTYIEAFF
V: TRBV11-1; D: -; size: -; J: TRBJ2-2; DNA: TGTGCCAGCAGCTCGAGAACGGCCGGGGTGCTGTTTTTT; CDR3: CASSSRTAGVLFF
V: TRBV29-1; D: -; size: few; J: TRBJ2-7; DNA: TGCAGCGTTAAACAGGCGTACGAGCAGTACTTC; CDR3: CSVKQAYEQYF
V: TRBV12-3/TRBV12-4; D: -; size: -; J: TRBJ2-2; DNA: TGTGCCAGCAGTTTTAGGCTAGGCGGGCCGAACACCGGGGAGCTGTTTTTT; CDR3: CASSFRLGGPNTGELFF
V: TRBV12-3/TRBV12-4; D: -; size: many; J: TRBJ1-5; DNA: TGTGCCAGCGACCAAGTAGCAAATCAGCCCCAGCATTTT; CDR3: CASDQVANQPQHF
V: TRBV12-3/TRBV12-4; D: -; size: -; J: TRBJ2-7; DNA: TGTGCCAGCAGTTTTAGGGGGGCCAGGAACGAGCAGTACTTC; CDR3: CASSFRGARNEQYF
V: TRBV13; D: -; size: few; J: TRBJ2-7; DNA: TGTGCCAGCAGGAAAGGAGGGTCTAGATACGAGCAGTACTTC; CDR3: CASRKGGSRYEQYF
V: TRBV10-3; D: -; size: -; J: TRBJ2-5; DNA: TGTGCCATCAGCGAGACAGGTAGACAAGAGACCCAGTACTTC; CDR3: CAISETGRQETQYF
V: TRBV5-5; D: -; size: -; J: TRBJ1-2; DNA: TGTGCCGGCAGCTATTTATCAGGGGATGGCTACACCTTC; CDR3: CAGSYLSGDGYTF
V: TRBV5-4; D: -; size: once; J: TRBJ2-5; DNA: TGTGCCAGCTGCTTGTTAGTAGAGGAAGAGACCCAGTACTTC; CDR3: CASCLLVEEETQYF
V: TRBV14; D: TRBD2; size: many; J: TRBJ2-1; DNA: TGTGCCAGCAGCCCTTTGGGACTAGCGGTAAATGAGCAGTTCTTC; CDR3: CASSPLGLAVNEQFF
V: TRBV5-1; D: -; size: -; J: TRBJ2-2; DNA: TGCGCCAGCAGCTTGGTCGGGGAAGAAGGGGAGCTGTTTTTT; CDR3: CASSLVGEEGELFF
V: TRBV30; D: TRBD2; size: once; J: TRBJ2-1; DNA: TGTGCCTGGAGTGTACCCGGGAGGTCCTACAATGGGCAGTTCTTC; CDR3: CAWSVPGRSYNGQFF
V: TRBV10-3; D: TRBD1; size: -; J: TRBJ1-1; DNA: TGTGCCACCGGTGGGGGACAGGGGATCCACACTGAAGCTTTCTTT; CDR3: CATGGGQGIHTEAFF
V: TRBV28; D: -; size: -; J: TRBJ2-3; DNA: TGTGCCAGCAGTTTATACTCCAGGCCCTGGAGCACAGATATGCAGTATTTT; CDR3: CASSLYSRPWSTDMQYF
V: TRBV28; D: -; size: -; J: TRBJ2-7; DNA: TGTGCCAGCAGCCTTTACAGAGGCCTATCCTACGAGCAGTACTTC; CDR3: CASSLYRGLSYEQYF
V: TRBV6-5; D: TRBD1; size: -; J: TRBJ2-7; DNA: TGTGCCAGCAGTTCCGTGACAGGGACACCCTACGAGCAGTACTTC; CDR3: CASSSVTGTPYEQYF
V: TRBV11-2; D: -; size: -; J: TRBJ1-1; DNA: TGTGCCAGCAGCTCCACCCTGATGAGCACTGAAGCTTTCTTT; CDR3: CASSSTLMSTEAFF
V: TRBV7-9; D: TRBD2; size: few; J: TRBJ2-1; DNA: TGTGCCAGCAGCTTACGACTAGCTGGCTCCTACAATGAGCAGTTCTTC; CDR3: CASSLRLAGSYNEQFF
V: TRBV12-3/TRBV12-4; D: TRBD1; size: -; J: TRBJ1-4; DNA: TGTGCCAGCAGTTTAGCAAGGGGGCCGAATGAAAAACCGTTTTTT; CDR3: CASSLARGPNEKPFF
V: TRBV4-1; D: -; size: few; J: TRBJ1-2; DNA: TGCGCCAGCAGCCAAGAATTTGCGGGCAGGGACAATGGCTACACCTTC; CDR3: CASSQEFAGRDNGYTF
V: TRBV7-8; D: TRBD2; size: -; J: TRBJ2-1; DNA: TGTGTCAGCAGCCCGACTAGCGGGAGCCCTGAGCAGTTCTTC; CDR3: CVSSPTSGSPEQFF
V: TRBV12-5; D: -; size: -; J: TRBJ2-1; DNA: TGTGCTAGTGGTTTTTCTTGGGGGTACAATGAGCAGTTCTTC; CDR3: CASGFSWGYNEQFF
V: TRBV11-2; D: -; size: -; J: TRBJ2-7; DNA: TGCGCCAGCAGCTTAGTTCACGGGACGACCTACGAGCAGTACTTC; CDR3: CASSLVHGTTYEQYF
V: TRBV6-2/TRBV6-3; D: TRBD2; size: many; J: TRBJ2-7; DNA: TGTGCCAGCAGCTACAGCGGGAGGTATCACTCCTACGAGCAGTACTTC; CDR3: CASSYSGRYHSYEQYF
V: TRBV29-1; D: -; size: many; J: TRBJ1-2; DNA: TGCAGCGTTGAAGATCTGAGGGGAGGCTATGGCTACACCTTC; CDR3: CSVEDLRGGYGYTF
V: TRBV12-3/TRBV12-4; D: -; size: few; J: TRBJ1-2; DNA: TGTGCCAGCAGTTTAACCCGGACCACGACTAACTATGGCTACACCTTC; CDR3: CASSLTRTTTNYGYTF
V: TRBV4-2; D: TRBD2; size: -; J: TRBJ2-3; DNA: TGTGCCAGCAGCCAATTAGCGGGGCCAGATACGCAGTATTTT; CDR3: CASSQLAGPDTQYF
V: TRBV11-1; D: -; size: -; J: TRBJ2-1; DNA: TGTGCCAGGAGCTTAGTCCCGGGGCCAGGTAATGAGCAGTCCTTC; CDR3: CARSLVPGPGNEQSF
V: TRBV12-3/TRBV12-4; D: TRBD1; size: many; J: TRBJ1-2; DNA: TGTGCCAGCAGCGGACAGGCAAATAACTATGGCTACACCTTC; CDR3: CASSGQANNYGYTF
V: TRBV12-3/TRBV12-4; D: TRBD2; size: many; J: TRBJ2-1; DNA: TGTGCCAGCAGTTTAGCGTCGGGGAGGTCTAGCGGGAGTGAAATCTTC; CDR3: CASSLASGRSSGSEIF
V: TRBV7-9; D: TRBD1; size: -; J: TRBJ2-1; DNA: TGTGCCAGCAGCCCAGGAAGGACAGGGGGCAATGGGCAGTTCTTC; CDR3: CASSPGRTGGNGQFF
V: TRBV6-5; D: -; size: few; J: TRBJ2-6; DNA: TGTGCCAGCAACTGCAGGGGAGACTCTGGGGCCAACGTCCTGACTTTC; CDR3: CASNCRGDSGANVLTF
V: TRBV28; D: -; size: few; J: TRBJ2-5; DNA: TGTGCCAGCAGTTCGCGGGGCCTCCAAGAGACCCAGTACTTC; CDR3: CASSSRGLQETQYF
V: TRBV12-3/TRBV12-4; D: -; size: -; J: TRBJ1-1; DNA: TGTGCCAGCGGTTTAAAGTGGGCGATCACTAAAGCTTTCTTT; CDR3: CASGLKWAITKAFF
V: TRBV4-1; D: -; size: -; J: TRBJ2-1; DNA: TGCGCCAGCAGCCAAGGGACTATCTTAAGCTCCTACAATGAGCAGTTCTTC; CDR3: CASSQGTILSSYNEQFF
V: TRBV28; D: TRBD2; size: -; J: TRBJ2-2; DNA: TGTGCCAGCAACCTTTTTACTAGCGGGAGGGCGAACGGGGAGCTGTTTTTT; CDR3: CASNLFTSGRANGELFF
V: TRBV6-5; D: TRBD2; size: -; J: TRBJ2-6; DNA: TGTGCCACCGTCCTCTTTGTTGGACTAGCGGGAGCGTGGGCCAGCGTCCTGACTTTC; CDR3: CATVLFVGLAGAWASVLTF
V: TRBV5-1; D: -; size: once; J: TRBJ1-6; DNA: TGCGCCAGCAGCTTCGGATGGGATAATTCACCTCTCCACTTT; CDR3: CASSFGWDNSPLHF
V: TRBV6-6; D: TRBD1; size: few; J: TRBJ2-2; DNA: TGTGCCAGCACCCCGACAGGGAAGTCCGGGGAGCTGTTTTTT; CDR3: CASTPTGKSGELFF
V: TRBV4-1; D: -; size: few; J: TRBJ1-4; DNA: TGCGCCAGCAGCCGCTCGGGACTCACGGGCGGTGAAAAACTGTTTTTT; CDR3: CASSRSGLTGGEKLFF
V: TRBV11-2; D: TRBD2; size: -; J: TRBJ2-1; DNA: TGTGCCAGCGATATATCGGGAGGCTCCCTTTCCTACAATGAGCAGTTCTTC; CDR3: CASDISGGSLSYNEQFF
V: TRBV12-3/TRBV12-4; D: TRBD2; size: many; J: TRBJ2-5; DNA: TGTGCCAGCAGTTTAGGAGGACTAGCGGGAGAGGGAGAGACCCAGTACTTC; CDR3: CASSLGGLAGEGETQYF
V: TRBV29-1; D: -; size: many; J: TRBJ2-3; DNA: TGCAGCGTTGAAGGAGTCCCCTTGGACCCCGATACGCAGTATTTT; CDR3: CSVEGVPLDPDTQYF
V: TRBV30; D: TRBD2; size: -; J: TRBJ2-1; DNA: TGTGCCTGGAGTGTTCTTCTAGCGGGAGCCGCGATCAATGAGCAGTTCTTC; CDR3: CAWSVLLAGAAINEQFF
V: TRBV11-3; D: -; size: -; J: TRBJ1-2; DNA: TGTGCCAGCAGCTTAGAAACCCGGACCTCAAGCGGTGGCTACACCTTC; CDR3: CASSLETRTSSGGYTF
V: TRBV5-4; D: -; size: -; J: TRBJ2-3; DNA: TGTGCCAGCACCCCGGACCCCAGCACGGATACGCAGTATTTT; CDR3: CASTPDPSTDTQYF
V: TRBV7-8; D: -; size: many; J: TRBJ2-7; DNA: TGTGCCAGCAGCTTAGCGCCGGCGATTACCTACGAGCAGTACTTC; CDR3: CASSLAPAITYEQYF
V: TRBV5-1; D: -; size: few; J: TRBJ2-5; DNA: TGCGCCAGTCGCCCAAATATTCAAGAGACCCAGTACTTC; CDR3: CASRPNIQETQYF
V: TRBV30; D: -; size: -; J: TRBJ1-1; DNA: TGTGCCTGGAGTTGGGGATCCAGGACCTCGAACACTGAAGCTTTCTTT; CDR3: CAWSWGSRTSNTEAFF